The source of this TCR beta chain is a study of cytomegalovirus exposure and HLA in healthy donors. The CDR3 has 15 amino acids. The donors were part of the validation cohort of 100 to 150 subjects. That cohort was separate from the first cohort, which comprised 500 to 850 subjects. The method was immunoSEQ multiplex PCR; TCRdb's version includes in-frame clones alone and lacks a portion of them. The sample lists 200,000 or so clones, around 84% occurring once. This clonotype was obtained from a man between 18 and 35 years old in good health and CMV-seropositive. The sequenced material came from PBMCs. The chain couples TRBV21-1 to TRBJ1-5. TRBV21-1 is a known pseudogene. DNA for the CDR3: TGTGCCAGCAGCACCCCACGCTATAGCAATCAGCCCCAGCATTTT. Translated, it gives CASSTPRYSNQPQHF.